The entry below describes one T cell receptor beta chain. The antigen it recognizes is unknown. Within one base of it there is no much larger clone, and no base qualities were kept. This sample stems from a study of T cell repertoires in cytomegalovirus infection (dated by TCRdb to between 2019 and 2020). Regarding the research as a whole: Peptide stimulations targeted recently identified HLA-C-restricted CMV epitopes, whose presentation resists viral immunomodulation, together with well-studied HLA-B-restricted epitopes. The HLA type of each donor mattered for the analysis, because public TCR beta signatures pointed to carriage of CMV infection along with the matching HLA type. Broader findings and caveats from the paper: Cumulative frequency of public TCR beta family members discriminated carriers of CMV infection plus the relevant HLA type in this cohort and an independent roughly 320-donor cohort. The ex vivo response was dominated by HLA-C-restricted CMV-specific TCR beta clonotypes, which also provided the single most frequent clonotype in two of eight donors.

The sequencer listed for this sample is Illumina HiSeq 1500. The raw public reads went through TCRdb reprocessing: fastp at Q25, MiXCR clone calling, in-frame beta chains kept. Each CDR3 protein gets just one entry, which takes the most common genes and DNA from the rows behind it. In this sample the table shows about 500,000 distinct CDR3 sequences, about 33% of which occur a single time. The ten largest clones capture 15% to 20% of the sample. Measured from the cysteine to the phenylalanine, the CDR3 is 17 residues long. The CDR3 DNA has 51 bases and is translated from base 1. V is pared back by 5 bases and J by 2 bases, with 20 bases lying between the germline termini. What this sample's treatment or condition label stands for: in vitro stimulation with specific CMV peptide epitopes to enrich CMV-specific T cells.

Sequencing used cultured PBMCs, obtained from culture after CMV antigen stimulation. This receptor was obtained from a human donor in good health (CMV status not recorded). Some clones in this sample may be carry-over from other donors' samples. Recombination connected TRBV12-3 or TRBV12-4 to TRBJ2-3; a weak D assignment points to TRBD2 (6 bases agree). CDR3 sequence: CASSQSRDFFSTDTQYF. The DNA sequence is given as TGTGCCAGCAGTCAGAGCCGGGACTTCTTCTCCACAGATACGCAGTATTTT.